This T cell receptor beta chain was identified in a study of molecular identifiers for immune sequencing clone quantification. Study-level background: With replicates, the RNA of roughly 21,000 or 96,000 naive CD8 cells was split five ways and four were sequenced.

As CD8+CD4-CCR7+CD45RA+ cells, naive CD8 T cells were sorted. This clonotype was detected ten times or more. Its specificity is not known. Study outcomes and limitations: About a million naive cells reportedly did not prevent detection of spiked Jurkat TCR RNA from one cell. Molecules of identical TCR sharing a barcode could underestimate highly expanded clone sizes.

From the PCR reads, TCRdb called clonotypes with MiXCR, one entry per CDR3 protein. The sample includes hundreds of thousands of distinct CDR3 sequences, 20% to 25% of them seen just once. This sequence was found in a human donor in good health. Some libraries in this study had Jurkat cell RNA spiked in. Material for sequencing was naive CD8+ T cells from blood, with Jurkat cell RNA spiked in. The sample's subset: FACS-sorted CD8+CD4-CCR7+CD45RA+ naive T cells.

The CDR3 loop is CASSPSPDNEQYF. CDR3 nucleotide sequence: TGTGCCAGTAGTCCAAGCCCCGACAACGAGCAGTACTTC. This sequence joins TRBV19 and TRBJ2-7; no firm D call. Trimming stripped 5 bases from V and 5 bases from J, with 13 bases between. The length of the CDR3 is 13 residues. Germline V gene sequence: CDR1 LNHDA, CDR2 SQIVND (reference sequence).